The present T cell receptor beta chain was sequenced within a study of blood T cells in healthy people across ages. Study details: T cells yielded about one barcoded beta molecule per two cells through template switching.

Whole-study results and caveats: Significant beta diversity loss was already apparent by age approximately 40, declining roughly linearly.

With a J-beta primer mix and a sample-barcoded 5' primer, a second PCR ran roughly 6 to 12 cycles. The template-switch adaptor was a 5' adaptor with 12 random nucleotides. It tagged each cDNA molecule. TCRdb re-called the 5' RACE reads with MiXCR, one entry per CDR3 protein. The sample yields hundreds of thousands of distinct CDR3 sequences, roughly 24% seen once. With V trimmed by 5 bases and J by 3 bases, 7 bases remained unmatched. Looked up from germline, CDR1 is LGHDT and CDR2 is YNNKEL (reference sequence). This CDR3 comprises 17 residues. This clonotype was counted between two and nine times. Its specificity is unknown. These data also formed part of another study, on T cells of mothers and their children. That source reports: According to the study, all extracted RNA entered cDNA synthesis at around 1.4 ug per 15 ul.

The receptor was derived from a boy aged 5-17 years in good health. The sample consisted of blood. This sequence joins TRBV3-1 and TRBJ2-2, with 12 bases fitting TRBD1. The DNA of the CDR3 is TGTGCCAGCAGCTCCACCGGGACAGGGGGCTACACCGGGGAGCTGTTTTTT. This translates into CASSSTGTGGYTGELFF.